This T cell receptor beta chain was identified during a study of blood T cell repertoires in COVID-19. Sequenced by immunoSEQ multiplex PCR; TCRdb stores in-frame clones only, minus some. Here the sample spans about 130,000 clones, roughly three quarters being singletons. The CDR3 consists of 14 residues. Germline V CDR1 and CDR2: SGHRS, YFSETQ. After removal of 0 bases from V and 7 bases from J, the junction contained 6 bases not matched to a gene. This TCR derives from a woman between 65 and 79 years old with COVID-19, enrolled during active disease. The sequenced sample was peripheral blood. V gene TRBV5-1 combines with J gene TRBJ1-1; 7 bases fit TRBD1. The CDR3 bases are TGCGCCAGCAGCTTGGTGCCCGGGACAGATGAAGCTTTCTTT. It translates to CASSLVPGTDEAFF.